This T cell receptor (beta chain) is from a study of vaccination and CD4 T cells after COVID-19. CDR1 and CDR2 (germline): MNHNS, SASEGT. The CDR3 spans 16 residues. Trimming took off 6 bases at V and 0 bases at J, with 18 bases between the two ends. Oncomine TCR Beta short-read sequencing was applied to DNA from cultured CD4+ T cells. TCRdb re-analysed the PCR reads in MiXCR, keeping a single row per CDR3 protein. The profile shows 15,000 to 20,000 distinct CDR3 sequences, around 80% of them singletons. About this clonotype itself: Its antigen is unknown.

The treatment: approximately 9-day PBMC culture with coronavirus spike peptide pools or control peptides (ViraFEST assay). This material consisted of CD4+ T cells from blood, cultured in vitro, taken after SARS-CoV-2 vaccination. This TCR was sampled from a human donor who received a COVID-19 vaccine. The chain combines TRBV6-1 with TRBJ2-7; tentative D call: TRBD1 (6 bases). The CDR3 region has the DNA TGTGCCAGCAGCCCCGGGACACTGACCTCCTCCTACGAGCAGTACTTC. Protein: CASSPGTLTSSYEQYF.